The rows below give T cell receptor beta chains drawn from one sample of a study of lymphopenia after photon versus proton radiotherapy. Some clones are missing from TCRdb's copy, which holds only in-frame ones; the method was immunoSEQ multiplex PCR. The sample has some 64,000 clones, approximately 90% seen once. The input for sequencing was peripheral blood, taken from a patient treated with proton-based radiotherapy. The receptors here all came from an elderly man with esophageal cancer. Each CDR3 is given with its conserved first and last residue. The order of the fields is J gene, CDR3 length, V gene, clone size, D gene, CDR3 DNA, CDR3 protein. A D gene is named only where the DNA matches it firmly. Size is omitted from some rows. Given values are once, few, many or a class for expanded clones.

TRBJ1-1 | 13 | TRBV14 | - | - | TGTGCCAGCAGCCAGGGGCGATCCACTGAAGCTTTCTTT | CASSQGRSTEAFF
TRBJ2-1 | 16 | TRBV4-3 | - | TRBD2 | TGCGCCAGCAGCCGGACGGGACTAGCGGGAGTCAATGAGCAGTTCTTC | CASSRTGLAGVNEQFF
TRBJ2-7 | 14 | TRBV5-4 | - | - | TGTGCCAGCAGCTTGGATCGGCGGTCCTACGAGCAGTACTTC | CASSLDRRSYEQYF
TRBJ2-7 | 14 | TRBV2 | - | - | TGTGCCAGCAGAGGGACTTCTAATTCCTACGAGCAGTACTTC | CASRGTSNSYEQYF
TRBJ2-7 | 12 | TRBV29-1 | - | TRBD1 | TGCAGCGTGCAAGGGACAGACTACGAGCAGTACTTC | CSVQGTDYEQYF
TRBJ1-5 | 16 | TRBV18 | - | - | TGTGCCAGCTCACCAAGCTCCGGGGGAACAAATCAGCCCCAGCATTTT | CASSPSSGGTNQPQHF
TRBJ2-1 | 13 | TRBV5-5 | - | - | TGTGCCAGCAGACCAGCTCAGGGAGGTGAGCAGTTCTTC | CASRPAQGGEQFF
TRBJ2-2 | 16 | TRBV7-2 | - | TRBD2 | TGTGCCAGCAGCCCTCCACTAGCGGGAGGGCCTGTGGAGCTGTTTTTT | CASSPPLAGGPVELFF
TRBJ1-1 | 15 | TRBV7-8 | - | - | TGTGCCAGCAGCTTAGCGTTGAGGGGAGAAACTGAAGCTTTCTTT | CASSLALRGETEAFF
TRBJ1-1 | 17 | TRBV18 | once | - | TGTGCCAGCTCACCCAGCGGGGACGGAAAAGCGAACACTGAAGCTTTCTTT | CASSPSGDGKANTEAFF
TRBJ1-4 | 14 | TRBV4-3 | once | - | TGCGCCAGCAGCCAATTCTATAGCGATGAAAAACTGTTTTTT | CASSQFYSDEKLFF
TRBJ2-2 | 15 | TRBV9 | - | TRBD2 | TGTGCCAGCAGCGTAGAGGCGGGGGATGGCGGGGAGCTGTTTTTT | CASSVEAGDGGELFF
TRBJ2-7 | 10 | TRBV19 | - | - | TGTGCCGATGACAACTACGAGCAGTACTTC | CADDNYEQYF
TRBJ1-6 | 18 | TRBV13 | - | - | TGTGCCAGCAGTGTAGCCCCCGACCGGGACCTGGGAACGTCACCCCTCCACTTT | CASSVAPDRDLGTSPLHF
TRBJ2-6 | 14 | TRBV5-1 | - | - | TGCGCCAGCAGCCTTACCGCTGGGGCCAACGTCCTGACTTTC | CASSLTAGANVLTF
TRBJ2-1 | 13 | TRBV6-4 | - | TRBD2 | TGTGCCAGCAGCCCGACTAGCGGTCCTACGCGGTTCTTC | CASSPTSGPTRFF
TRBJ2-1 | 14 | TRBV30 | once | - | TGTGCCTGGAGTGTACTGAGCTCCTACAATGAGCAGTTCTTC | CAWSVLSSYNEQFF
TRBJ2-7 | 16 | TRBV10-3 | - | - | TGTGCCATCAGTGGGGGCCCTTCCCTGGTACGGGACGAGCAGTACTTC | CAISGGPSLVRDEQYF
TRBJ2-7 | 13 | TRBV5-4 | - | - | TGTGCCAGCAGCAAACGGACGGCCCCAGGACAGTACTTC | CASSKRTAPGQYF
TRBJ1-2 | 14 | TRBV5-1 | once | - | TGCGCCAGCAGCTTGGAAGGCGGAGGGGATGGCTACACCTTC | CASSLEGGGDGYTF
TRBJ1-2 | 16 | TRBV7-9 | - | TRBD1 | TGTGCCAGCAGCCATCTGGGGGACAGGGGTAACTATGGCTACACCTTC | CASSHLGDRGNYGYTF
TRBJ2-2 | 20 | TRBV10-3 | - | TRBD2 | TGTGCCATCAGCGCCCTCGGGACTAGCGGGAGACGCTTACTTACCGGGGAGCTGTTTTTT | CAISALGTSGRRLLTGELFF
TRBJ1-3 | 13 | TRBV7-2 | - | - | TGTGCCAGCAGCGCCACAGCTGGAAACACCATATATTTT | CASSATAGNTIYF
TRBJ1-1 | 13 | TRBV11-3 | few | - | TGTGCCAGCAGCTCCGGACGGAACACTGAAGCTTTCTTT | CASSSGRNTEAFF
TRBJ1-1 | 13 | TRBV4-1 | few | - | TGCGCCAGCAGCCGGGTAGTGAACACTGAAGCTTTCTTT | CASSRVVNTEAFF
TRBJ2-7 | 14 | TRBV7-9 | - | TRBD1 | TGTGCCAGCAGCTGGGACAGGGGGAGTCACGAGCAGTACTTC | CASSWDRGSHEQYF
TRBJ1-1 | 14 | TRBV6-5 | - | - | TGTGCCAGCAGTACGGCAAATCCGGTCACTGAAGCTTTCTTT | CASSTANPVTEAFF
TRBJ1-2 | 16 | TRBV19 | - | TRBD1 | TGTGCCAGTAGTATAGGCGACCCGGGACAGGGAGGTGGCTACACCTTC | CASSIGDPGQGGGYTF